This record concerns one T cell receptor beta chain sequence. The antigen is unknown. With 7 bases removed from V and 5 bases from J, the gap between germline ends came to 14 bases. CDR3 length equals 13 residues. CDR1 and CDR2 from the germline V gene are ENHRY and SYGVKD. The data stem from a study of CD8 T cells in Susac syndrome. Broader study findings: TEMRA cells and active patients showed peak Susac CD8+ clonal expansion. Sixteen Susac-specific public clones were found in total CD8+ repertoires and five in CD8+ TEMRA repertoires.

Random-hexamer reverse transcription was applied to roughly 0.5 to 1 ug RNA. TCRdb re-derived calls from the immunoSEQ multiplex PCR reads in MiXCR, one entry per CDR3 protein. This sample has 200,000 or so distinct CDR3 sequences, with 95% found just once. TEMRA cells were FACS-enriched, and CD8+ and CD4+ T cells were isolated negatively. The source is a human donor with Susac syndrome. J is TRBJ2-5 and V is TRBV10-3; D possibly corresponds to TRBD2 (5 bases). What was sequenced was CD8+ T cells from PBMCs. The CDR3 DNA follows: TGTGCCATCACCGGTGAGCCGGGGGAGACCCAGTACTTC. Translating it yields CAITGEPGETQYF.